Sequencing of this T cell receptor (beta chain) was carried out in a study of blood T cell repertoires in COVID-19. Study context: Samples came from the United States, Italy and Spain, spanning acute and convalescent COVID-19. The analysed material was cDNA or gDNA that came from T cells, B-cell-depleted T cells, or PBMCs.

From germline, CDR1 is MNHEY and CDR2 SVGAGI. V was clipped by 4 bases and J by 6 bases; unmatched bases: 6. The CDR3 sequence is 14 residues long. In the authors' workflow: Amplified reference gene primers provided the basis for estimating nucleated cell counts. The data were produced by immunoSEQ multiplex PCR, yet TCRdb's version contains in-frame clones alone and is incomplete. D and trimming were read from the DNA, whereas the V and J calls and clone size are those reported in that table. The sample contains 110,000 or so clones, about 85% of which appear only once. This clone appeared a single time.

The chain couples TRBV6-5 to TRBJ1-2, with 9 positions matching TRBD1. The sample taken for sequencing was peripheral blood. The source is a man aged 50-60 years with acute or convalescent COVID-19. The CDR3 DNA is TGTGCCAGCAGTTCCGGGACAGGGATCAATGGCTACACCTTC. Translation: CASSSGTGINGYTF.